Following are 13 T cell receptor beta chains from one sample sequenced in a study of PD-1 blockade in classical Hodgkin lymphoma. The repertoire was sequenced with immunoSEQ multiplex PCR; TCRdb's copy has only in-frame clones and lacks some. Of about 21,000 clones listed, around 80% were seen once; the top ten hold 6% to 8%. Sample time point: cycle 4 day 1 (C4D1), after about 6 weeks of nivolumab. Every patient experienced relapse after autologous stem cell transplantation, and brentuximab vedotin exposure varied. This specimen consisted of peripheral blood mononuclear cells (PBMCs), obtained before the fourth cycle of nivolumab. These receptors were obtained from a human donor with classical Hodgkin lymphoma.

This chain connects TRBV4-3 to TRBJ2-7, with D possibly being TRBD1 (6 bases). From germline, CDR1 is LGHNA and CDR2 YSLEER. This CDR3 contains 18 residues. V was shortened by 1 base and J by 2 bases, with 21 bases between the two germline ends. DNA of the CDR3: TGCGCCAGCAGCCAAGTCCTTACCGCTTCGACAGGTACCTACGAGCAGTACTTC. Its translation is CASSQVLTASTGTYEQYF.

This clone showed up just a few times. The chain uses TRBV18 and TRBJ2-2, with TRBD2 as a possible D gene (5 bases). The V end lost 8 bases, the J end lost 6 bases, and 19 bases lay between the germline ends. In germline, CDR1 is KGHSH, CDR2 LQKENI. The CDR3 length is 15 residues. CDR3 nucleotides: TGTGCCAGCCCAAGAGGGAATTCCAACGCCGGGGAGCTGTTTTTT. It yields the protein CASPRGNSNAGELFF. The variable domain in full, completed from reference TRBV18 and TRBJ2-2, reads NAGVMQNPRHLVRRRGQEARLRCSPMKGHSHVYWYRQLPEEGLKFMVYLQKENIIDESGMPKERFSAEFPKEGPSILRIQQVVRGDSAAYFCASPRGNSNAGELFFGEGSRLTVL.

This clone was seen only a few times. The chain uses TRBV6-5 and TRBJ1-1; 8 bases match TRBD1. V shed 9 bases and J 4 bases; nucleotides not matched to a gene: 7. Germline loops: CDR1 MNHEY, CDR2 SVGAGI. The CDR3 contains 13 residues. The CDR3, as DNA: TGTGCCAGTCGACAGGGGACTCTCACTGAAGCTTTCTTT. Amino acid sequence: CASRQGTLTEAFF.

This sequence joins TRBV5-1 and TRBJ2-5; tentatively, D is TRBD1 (5 bases). CDR1 is SGHRS, CDR2 YFSETQ, per germline. CDR3 length equals 14 residues. The ends were cut back, 0 bases at V and 4 bases at J, with 10 bases in the middle. In DNA form, the CDR3 reads TGCGCCAGCAGCTTGGCAGGGATAGGAGAGACCCAGTACTTC. Its translation is CASSLAGIGETQYF.

The V call is TRBV11-2, the J call TRBJ2-5; D not certain. The CDR3 consists of 15 residues. V lost 1 base and J 4 bases, leaving 13 bases between the germline ends. The germline V gene has CDR1 SGHAT and CDR2 FQNNGV. CDR3 sequence (DNA): TGTGCCAGCAGCTTAGCGCCTCAATGGGGAGAGACCCAGTACTTC. It encodes CASSLAPQWGETQYF.

This clone was counted only a few times. This rearrangement joins TRBV18 to TRBJ1-1, with TRBD1 as a possible D gene (6 bases). V lost 3 bases and J 0 bases, leaving 8 bases between the germline ends. The germline CDR1 and CDR2 sequences are KGHSH and LQKENI. The CDR3 has 14 residues. CDR3 sequence (DNA): TGTGCCAGCTCACCGGACAGCTTGAACACTGAAGCTTTCTTT. This sequence encodes CASSPDSLNTEAFF.

This chain joins TRBV7-9 and TRBJ1-1; TRBD1 matches at 7 bases. This CDR3 contains 12 residues. Germline V gives CDR1 SEHNR, CDR2 FQNEAQ (reference sequence). J lost 8 bases, V lost 1 base, and 1 base had no gene match. The CDR3 DNA sequence: TGTGCCAGCAGCTTAGACAGGGGCGAAGCTTTCTTT. Encoded protein: CASSLDRGEAFF.

The rearrangement links TRBV6-5 to TRBJ1-6, with a weak D call TRBD1 (5 bases). The CDR3 is made up of 14 amino acids. Germline values: CDR1 MNHEY, CDR2 SVGAGI. Trimming shortened V by 6 bases and J by 6 bases, and 12 bases separated the two germline ends. CDR3 nucleotides: TGTGCCAGCAGCCGACAGATTGGTAATTCACCCCTCCACTTT. Translation gives CASSRQIGNSPLHF.

J is TRBJ1-4 and V is TRBV28; a weak D match, TRBD1 (5 bases). The V and J ends lost 5 bases and 4 bases respectively, with 11 bases between them. This CDR3 is 14 amino acids long. Germline assignment: CDR1 MDHEN and CDR2 SYDVKM. In DNA, the CDR3 is TGTGCCAGCAGTAAACAGGAGGTTAATGAAAAACTGTTTTTT. It yields the protein CASSKQEVNEKLFF.

The chain has TRBV7-9 and TRBJ2-5, with D maybe TRBD1 (6 bases). Germline CDR1 SEHNR, CDR2 FQNEAQ (reference sequence). V shed 5 bases and J shed 5 bases, with 18 bases lying between them. The CDR3 contains 15 residues. The CDR3 sequence: CASSAIDRLLETQYF. The CDR3, as DNA: TGTGCCAGCAGCGCCATCGACAGGCTTTTGGAGACCCAGTACTTC.

This chain joins TRBV7-9 and TRBJ1-5; the D is unclear. V was cut by 8 bases and J by 0 bases, with 8 bases left in between. The CDR3 spans 13 residues. Germline V gene data show CDR1 as SEHNR and CDR2 as FQNEAQ (reference sequence). The DNA of the CDR3 is TGTGCCAGCCAGGACGGTAGCAATCAGCCCCAGCATTTT. It yields the protein CASQDGSNQPQHF.

The chain carries TRBV9 and TRBJ2-4; the match to TRBD2 covers 9 bases. V was pared by 0 bases and J by 8 bases, with 3 bases of the junction left unmatched. The CDR3 runs 14 residues. Germline loops: CDR1 SGDLS, CDR2 YYNGEE. CDR3 in DNA: TGTGCCAGCAGCGTAGAGGGACTAGCCGACATTCAGTACTTC. Translation gives CASSVEGLADIQYF.

The chain uses TRBV5-1 and TRBJ2-5; 14 bases are shared with TRBD2. This CDR3 spans 17 amino acids. Germline CDR1 and CDR2: SGHRS and YFSETQ. J lost 3 bases, V lost 4 bases, and 8 bases had no gene match. The DNA of the CDR3 is TGCGCCAGCAGCGCCGGGACTAGCGGGAGTACTGAAGAGACCCAGTACTTC. Translation gives CASSAGTSGSTEETQYF.